Listed below are T cell receptor beta chains from one sample, sequenced in a study of shared T cell receptors in the human thymus. Sequencing used immunoSEQ multiplex PCR; TCRdb keeps in-frame clones, though not all of them. This sample has around 340,000 clones, with roughly 94% found just once. The sequenced material came from thymocytes. These receptors were obtained from a human donor. Both conserved end residues are part of each CDR3. The D gene is left open where the match is weak.

CDR3 length	V gene	D gene	CDR3 protein
18	TRBV11-2	-	CASSLVFGGHLAKNIQYF
14	TRBV7-8	-	CATNQGLSNQPQHF
13	TRBV30	-	CAWSGVVSVEQYF
14	TRBV28	TRBD1	CASHPPGGGNTIYF
13	TRBV7-8	-	CASSFNHREGRTF
12	TRBV5-6	-	CASSLALHEQYF
12	TRBV28	-	CASRGRGFEQYF
17	TRBV7-2	TRBD2	CASSSMLAGGSTGELFF
16	TRBV11-2	-	CASLSRTPKGNTEAFF
15	TRBV6-4	-	CASSDSNSLGGELFF
17	TRBV13	TRBD2	CASSTRGSGRATDTQYF
17	TRBV4-1	-	CASSPKSPGVTGNTIYF
19	TRBV4-2	TRBD2	CASSQELEPTSGGYNEQFF
16	TRBV13	TRBD2	CASSPGTSGYQETQYF
13	TRBV6-6	TRBD1	CASMDRVTGELFF
19	TRBV28	-	CASKKVGHVTGLWNQPQHF
16	TRBV28	TRBD2	CASSLSRGGSIETQYF
17	TRBV27	-	CASSPSLGDSGANVLTF
11	TRBV15	-	CATQGADGYTF
11	TRBV5-3	-	CARSLASGAFF
14	TRBV2	TRBD2	CASRVGTSDETQYF
14	TRBV2	TRBD2	CASSESAGAGELFF
13	TRBV5-4	-	CASSSRHTDTQYF
13	TRBV27	-	CASKGALLERQYF
17	TRBV7-2	-	CASSPRNVPPHKETQYF
15	TRBV11-1	-	CASSPRVGRSRKLFF
19	TRBV13	TRBD2	CASSPAPDKRSGGTDTQYF
16	TRBV18	TRBD2	CASSPPGLAGGNEQFF
19	TRBV10-2	TRBD2	CASGRTSGRKSPSQDTQYF
15	TRBV6-1	-	CASRSNGGSGNTIYF
15	TRBV30	TRBD1	CAWMITGGPTDTQYF
12	TRBV11-2	-	CASRFAGGELFF
16	TRBV14	TRBD1	CASSQGGGQGFYEQYF
17	TRBV15	-	CATSNRLRGGMNTEAFF
17	TRBV9	TRBD2	CASRISPQREKPGELFF
16	TRBV28	-	CASSFKGQFSNQPQHF